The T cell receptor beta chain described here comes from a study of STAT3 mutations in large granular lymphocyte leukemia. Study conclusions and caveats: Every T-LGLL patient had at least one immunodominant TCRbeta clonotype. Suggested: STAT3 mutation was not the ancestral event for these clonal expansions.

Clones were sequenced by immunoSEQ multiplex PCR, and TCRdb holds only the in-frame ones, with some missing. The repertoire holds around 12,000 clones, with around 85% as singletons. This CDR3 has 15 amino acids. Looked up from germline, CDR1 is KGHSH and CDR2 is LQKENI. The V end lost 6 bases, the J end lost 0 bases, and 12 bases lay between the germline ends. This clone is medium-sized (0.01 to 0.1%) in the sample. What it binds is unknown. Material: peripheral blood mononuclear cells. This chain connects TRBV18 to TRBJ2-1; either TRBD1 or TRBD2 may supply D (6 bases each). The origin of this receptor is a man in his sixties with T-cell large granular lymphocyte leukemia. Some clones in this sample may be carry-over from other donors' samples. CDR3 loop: CASSGAGYSYNEQFF. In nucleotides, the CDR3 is TGTGCCAGCTCGGGGGCGGGGTACTCCTACAATGAGCAGTTCTTC.